The text below deals with one T cell receptor (beta chain). What antigen it recognizes has not been identified. Per-nucleotide qualities are absent, and no much larger clonotype sits a single base away. The data were obtained in a study of T cell responses to AZD1222 COVID-19 vaccine (dated by TCRdb to the early 2020s). Background for the entire study: A total of just over 230 trial participants underwent TCR sequencing, of whom about 210 received two doses of AZD1222 and about 26 received two doses of the MenACWY control vaccine. Trial participants were enrolled by age into subgroups of 18-55, 56-69 and 70-plus years, and 148, 28 and 57 TCR-sequenced participants, respectively, were included in these subgroups.

Points the paper makes about the study in general: The 56-69-year group was small, and its depth increase did not reach significance, likely because of low power. Reportedly, almost half of the unique spike-specific TCRs recognized epitopes lying outside the regions that are mutated in the B.1.351 and B.1.1.7 variants. Spike-specific TCR breadth and depth rose significantly after two AZD1222 doses compared with day 0 and with MenACWY recipients. Participants were mostly white British and included more females than males, and it was suggested by the authors that clonal diversity may have been underestimated. Vaccine-associated CD4 TCRs spanned the whole spike protein, with dominant responses in regions 160-218 and 743-854. No day 14 peak-response samples were available, so repertoires were characterized only after the peak T cell response. Conclusions about previously exposed vaccinees are limited because only six or seven AZD1222 recipients were SARS-CoV-2 seropositive at baseline.

The V end loses 2 bases and the J end loses 6 bases, and a stretch of 14 bases separates them. From a lookup of the germline V gene (reference sequence), CDR1 and CDR2 are MNHEY and SMNVEV. Its CDR3 holds 16 amino acids, cysteine through phenylalanine. Solely the CDR3 DNA is kept, with 48 bases framed from the first base. The time point label, as the study defines it: about 28 days (+/-7) after the second vaccine dose. AZD1222 recipients with second doses at about 4 weeks or about 12 weeks were pooled, because spike-specific TCR depth and breadth did not differ between schedules. Vaccinee samples were obtained from the UK trials COV001 and COV002, which included a single-blind randomized controlled phase 2/3 trial of AZD1222 (ChAdOx1 nCoV-19) in healthy adults. For TCRbeta chain sequencing, PBMC samples were collected from trial participants at day 0 and at day 28 after the second dose. The CDR3 regions of human TCRbeta chains were subjected to immunosequencing. The original methods were these. Repertoire TCRs were matched against a reference library of SARS-CoV-2-specific TCRs generated with the MIRA antigen-specificity platform. Breadth was defined as the fraction of unique TCRs that were SARS-CoV-2-associated, and depth was defined as the fraction of total T cells that were SARS-CoV-2-associated. Using the MIRA data, every spike-specific TCR was mapped to the spike region that the TCR reacted to and assigned to either a CD4 or a CD8 class. Log10-transformed breadth and depth values were compared by one-way ANOVA with Sidak's multiple comparisons tests. TCRdb mirrors the immuneACCESS table, restricted to in-frame sequences. Some clones are absent from its copies; in checked studies, under half trace to an unresolved V gene, and the reason for the others is unknown. Clone size and V and J calls were adopted from that table, with D and trimming inferred from the DNA. The sample records about 120,000 clones, 88% of which are singletons. The ten largest clones represent approximately 3.5% of the sample.

This TCR came from an adult who received the AZD1222 COVID-19 vaccine. Here the chain combines TRBV27 and TRBJ1-6; TRBD1 might be the D gene, on 6 matching bases. This sample comprised peripheral blood, obtained 28 days after the second AZD1222 dose. CDR3 region: CASSLPSTGFNSPLHF. The nucleotide sequence reads as follows: TGTGCCAGCAGTTTACCCTCGACAGGATTTAATTCACCCCTCCACTTT.